The 6 T cell receptor beta chains listed next were all sequenced from one sample in a study of circulating CD8 cells and anti-PD-1 response in melanoma. TCR libraries were prepared from roughly 15 ng of total RNA with the QIAseq Immune Repertoire TCR panel. Using its own MiXCR run on the reads, TCRdb lists one record per CDR3 protein. The table shows about 850 distinct CDR3 sequences, with almost 8% occurring only once. Live CD3+CD8+TCRalphabeta+ cells were sorted into four subsets by PD-1 and/or TIGIT. This sample comprised CD8+ T cells from PBMCs, obtained at baseline or after one month of anti-PD-1 therapy (not recorded which). These receptors were obtained from a human donor with melanoma.

In its sample, this clonotype is medium-sized. This chain links TRBV5-5 with TRBJ2-3; D is uncertain. Germline V gives CDR1 SGHKS, CDR2 YYEKEE (reference sequence). This CDR3 has 13 amino acids. V was shortened by 4 bases and J by 4 bases, with 10 bases between the two germline ends. CDR3 region: CASSLDRSDTQYF. The CDR3 DNA reads TGTGCCAGCAGCCTCGACCGCTCAGATACGCAGTATTTT.

This clonotype was recorded a few times. The chain uses TRBV7-8 and TRBJ2-7; 9 positions agree with TRBD2. CDR3 length: 14 amino acids. With 4 bases clipped from V and 5 bases from J, the junction kept 6 bases outside the gene matches. The V gene's germline CDR1 is SGHVS and CDR2 FQNEAQ. The CDR3 here is CASSYSGGVNEQYF. CDR3 coding DNA: TGTGCCAGCAGCTATAGCGGGGGAGTCAACGAGCAGTACTTC.

In its sample, this clonotype ranks as large. The V and J genes are TRBV5-4 and TRBJ2-2, with unresolved D. Trimming pared 2 bases from V and 5 bases from J, leaving 4 bases between. In germline, CDR1 is SGHNT, CDR2 YYREEE (reference sequence). The CDR3 extends over 12 amino acids. CDR3 in amino acids: CASSFGTGELFF. CDR3 in DNA: TGTGCCAGCAGCTTTGGGACCGGGGAGCTGTTTTTT.

This clonotype is categorized as medium-sized. The gene calls are TRBV7-3 and TRBJ2-1; tentatively, D is TRBD2 (5 bases). The germline gives CDR1 SGHTA, CDR2 FQGTGA. V was trimmed by 1 base and J by 2 bases, leaving 6 bases between them. The CDR3 sequence is 14 residues long. The CDR3 is CASSLRGTYNEQFF. The CDR3 DNA reads as TGTGCCAGCAGCTTAAGAGGGACCTACAATGAGCAGTTCTTC.

This clonotype rates as medium-sized (0.01 to 0.1%). The rearrangement joins TRBV19 to TRBJ2-1; D remains unclear. The CDR3 loop spans 13 amino acids. The germline V gene encodes CDR1 LNHDA and CDR2 SQIVND (reference sequence). The V and J ends lost 4 bases and 4 bases respectively, with 8 bases between them. CDR3 sequence reads: CASSTALYNEQFF. The CDR3 DNA follows: TGTGCCAGTAGTACAGCCCTATACAATGAGCAGTTCTTC.

The gene calls are TRBV11-2 and TRBJ2-2; D is ambiguous. The germline gives CDR1 SGHAT, CDR2 FQNNGV. V lost 0 bases and J lost 5, with 10 bases in between. The CDR3 totals 15 residues. The CDR3 region has the DNA TGTGCCAGCAGCTTAGAATTGGTTCTTACCGGGGAGCTGTTTTTT. It encodes CASSLELVLTGELFF.